Following are 30 T cell receptor beta chains from one sample sequenced in a study of shared clonotypes between healthy human individuals. Sequenced by immunoSEQ multiplex PCR; TCRdb stores in-frame clones only, minus some. The sample lists over 2 million clones, approximately 95% occurring once. Terminally differentiated effector memory CD45RA+ cells were excluded by CCR7 positive selection of CD45RO-negative cells. Material: naive CD8+ T cells sorted from blood. Receptors were obtained from a man aged 18 to 35 in good health.

This rearrangement joins TRBV19 to TRBJ2-1; D remains ambiguous. The CDR3 contains 15 residues. The ends were cut back, 1 base at V and 2 bases at J, with 9 bases in the middle. Germline assignment: CDR1 LNHDA and CDR2 SQIVND (reference sequence). This CDR3 is CASSIGPSAYNEQFF. As DNA, the CDR3 is TGTGCCAGTAGTATAGGCCCGTCGGCCTACAATGAGCAGTTCTTC.

This CDR3 reads CASSEGRGSQHF. The CDR3 DNA sequence: TGTGCCAGCAGTGAGGGCAGGGGGTCCCAGCATTTT. The V gene is TRBV6-1, the J gene TRBJ1-5; 7 nucleotides match TRBD1. Losses at the gene ends were 3 bases for V and 11 bases for J; bases not matched to a gene: 4. Looked up from germline, CDR1 is MNHNS and CDR2 is SASEGT. This CDR3 has 12 residues.

The chain uses TRBV4-1 and TRBJ2-7; D ambiguous. Trimming stripped 2 bases from V and 0 bases from J, with 8 bases between. The CDR3 runs 14 residues. Germline lookup yields CDR1 MGHRA and CDR2 YSYEKL. The CDR3 sequence: CASSQPRNSYEQYF. In DNA form, the CDR3 reads TGCGCCAGCAGCCAACCCCGGAACTCCTACGAGCAGTACTTC.

CDR3 bases: TGTGCCAGCTCCCTCAGCTATGGACAGGGCGAAGAGTATGGCTACACCTTC. Protein: CASSLSYGQGEEYGYTF. The chain employs TRBV18 and TRBJ1-2; 8 nucleotides agree with TRBD1. This CDR3 region has 17 residues. Germline V gene sequence: CDR1 KGHSH, CDR2 LQKENI. V gave up 6 bases and J gave up 5 bases; unmatched junction bases: 17.

The V call is TRBV13, the J call TRBJ2-1; D is uncertain. Between the trimmed V and J ends, which lost 8 bases and 8 bases, there was a span of 19 bases. This CDR3 is built from 14 residues. Germline V gene lookup returns CDR1 PRHDT and CDR2 FYEKMQ (reference sequence). The CDR3 spells CASRSLVKADEQFF. CDR3 coding DNA: TGTGCCAGCCGAAGTTTGGTGAAGGCAGATGAGCAGTTCTTC.

The chain recombines TRBV15 with TRBJ1-1, with D uncertain. This CDR3 comprises 14 residues. Trimming shortened V by 0 bases and J by 0 bases, and 5 bases separated the two germline ends. Germline lookup yields CDR1 LNHNV and CDR2 YYDKDF (reference sequence). The CDR3 sequence: CATSRDLVNTEAFF. In DNA, the CDR3 is TGTGCCACCAGCAGAGATCTAGTGAACACTGAAGCTTTCTTT.

CDR3 loop: CASSYSTETGELFF. The CDR3 nucleotides are TGTGCCAGCAGTTACTCGACAGAGACCGGGGAGCTGTTTTTT. The chain employs TRBV6-5 and TRBJ2-2; tentatively, D is TRBD1 (5 bases). Looked up from germline, CDR1 is MNHEY and CDR2 is SVGAGI. The CDR3 runs 14 residues. V lost 0 bases and J 5 bases, leaving 7 bases between the germline ends.

This clone was found once. V and J are TRBV7-6 and TRBJ2-1, with D unresolved. Germline CDR1 SGHVS, CDR2 FNYEAQ. V dropped 0 bases and J dropped 5 bases, with 5 bases sitting between them. The CDR3 totals 13 residues. The CDR3 reads CASSLADDNEQFF. CDR3 DNA sequence: TGTGCCAGCAGCTTAGCGGATGACAATGAGCAGTTCTTC.

In the case of this clone: Since a much larger clone is just one base distant, this may be a read error. Other DNA variants within this sample encode the same CDR3. The rearrangement links TRBV28 to TRBJ1-1, with no clear D. V was cut by 6 bases and J by 0 bases, with 2 bases left in between. The CDR3 covers 11 residues. Per the germline V gene, CDR1 is MDHEN and CDR2 is SYDVKM. The CDR3 bases are TGTGCCAGCAGGTTGAACACTGAAGCTTTCTTT. It yields the protein CASRLNTEAFF. Variable domain in full (rest from reference TRBV28 and TRBJ1-1): DVKVTQSSRYLVKRTGEKVFLECVQDMDHENMFWYRQDPGLGLRLIYFSYDVKMKEKGDIPEGYSVSREKKERFSLILESASTNQTSMYLCASRLNTEAFFGQGTRLTVV.

The rearrangement links TRBV5-4 to TRBJ2-4; D call uncertain. Trimming shortened V by 0 bases and J by 7 bases, and 8 bases separated the two germline ends. In germline, CDR1 is SGHNT, CDR2 YYREEE (reference sequence). This CDR3 has 13 amino acids. CDR3 bases: TGTGCCAGCAGCTTGGATAATAGCAACATTCAGTACTTC. Amino acid sequence: CASSLDNSNIQYF.

The CDR3 loop is CASSPQRWGGLTDTQYF. The DNA of the CDR3 is TGTGCCAGCTCCCCCCAGCGCTGGGGGGGCCTCACAGATACGCAGTATTTT. The V call is TRBV19, the J call TRBJ2-3, with D perhaps matching TRBD2 (7 bases). Germline-derived CDR1 and CDR2 are LNHDA and SQIVND (reference sequence). This CDR3 is 17 amino acids long. Trimming removed 9 bases from V and 2 bases from J, with 24 bases in between.

The rearrangement joins TRBV28 to TRBJ1-5; 7 nucleotides match TRBD1. There are 18 residues in the CDR3. V was pared by 1 base and J by 9 bases, with 18 bases of the junction left unmatched. Germline V gene lookup returns CDR1 MDHEN and CDR2 SYDVKM. Written as DNA, the CDR3 is TGTGCCAGCAGTTTATCTCTGGGACAGCTTCACGACGAGCGGCCCCAGCATTTT. As protein: CASSLSLGQLHDERPQHF.

The chain uses TRBV9 and TRBJ1-2; maybe TRBD1 (6 bases). The CDR3 totals 13 residues. Trimming cost V 3 bases and J 3 bases, with 9 bases left between them. Germline CDR1 reads SGDLS; CDR2 reads YYNGEE. The CDR3 sequence is CASSAGQYYGYTF. In DNA, the CDR3 is TGTGCCAGCAGCGCTGGACAGTACTATGGCTACACCTTC.

The chain carries TRBV7-8 and TRBJ2-5; D not resolved. The V end lost 0 bases, the J end lost 0 bases, and 8 bases lay between the germline ends. Looked up from germline, CDR1 is SGHVS and CDR2 is FQNEAQ. The CDR3 has 15 residues. The CDR3 bases are TGTGCCAGCAGCTTAGCGTCCCTTTACCAAGAGACCCAGTACTTC. As protein: CASSLASLYQETQYF.

The chain links TRBV7-9 to TRBJ2-2, with D uncertain. Per the germline V gene, CDR1 is SEHNR and CDR2 is FQNEAQ (reference sequence). Trimming stripped 4 bases from V and 6 bases from J, with 12 bases between. This CDR3 region has 14 residues. For the CDR3, the DNA is TGTGCCAGCAGCTCGGTTATTTCGCCCGGGGAGCTGTTTTTT. Translation: CASSSVISPGELFF. The variable domain in full, completed from reference TRBV7-9 and TRBJ2-2, reads DTGVSQNPRHKITKRGQNVTFRCDPISEHNRLYWYRQTLGQGPEFLTYFQNEAQLEKSRLLSDRFSAERPKGSFSTLEIQRTEQGDSAMYLCASSSVISPGELFFGEGSRLTVL.

CDR3 amino acids: CASSEEPILSYEQYF. The CDR3 DNA reads TGTGCCAGCAGTGAAGAGCCGATTCTTTCCTACGAGCAGTACTTC. The V and J genes are TRBV2 and TRBJ2-7, with unresolved D. Deletions cut 1 base from V and 1 base from J, with 11 bases between. In germline, CDR1 is SNHLY, CDR2 FYNNEI. CDR3 length: 15 amino acids.

The chain employs TRBV10-3 and TRBJ2-1; 8 bases agree with TRBD2. V trimming: 4 bases; J trimming: 7 bases; junction bases outside the gene matches: 12. The germline V gene encodes CDR1 ENHRY and CDR2 SYGVKD. The CDR3 consists of 16 residues. The CDR3 DNA sequence: TGTGCCATCAGTGGAGGAGAACGGGAGGGCTGGAATGAGCAGTTCTTC. Translation: CAISGGEREGWNEQFF.

V usage is TRBV11-2 and J usage is TRBJ1-1; D perhaps matches TRBD1 (6 bases). Trimming shortened V by 5 bases and J by 6 bases, and 10 bases separated the two germline ends. The CDR3 is made up of 12 amino acids. Looked up from germline, CDR1 is SGHAT and CDR2 is FQNNGV. The DNA of the CDR3 is TGTGCCAGCAGCGGAGACAGGTCTGAAGCTTTCTTT. As protein: CASSGDRSEAFF. Variable domain in full (rest from reference TRBV11-2 and TRBJ1-1): EAGVAQSPRYKIIEKRQSVAFWCNPISGHATLYWYQQILGQGPKLLIQFQNNGVVDDSQLPKDRFSAERLKGVDSTLKIQPAKLEDSAVYLCASSGDRSEAFFGQGTRLTVV.

The V and J genes are TRBV4-3 and TRBJ2-5; 11 bases map to TRBD1. The CDR3 contains 18 residues. J lost 5 bases, V lost 0 bases, and 11 bases had no gene match. Per germline, CDR1 LGHNA and CDR2 YSLEER. CDR3 residues: CASSQDAMRTGGEETQYF. The CDR3 nucleotides read TGCGCCAGCAGCCAAGACGCCATGAGGACAGGGGGCGAGGAGACCCAGTACTTC.

The gene calls are TRBV5-1 and TRBJ1-1, with D perhaps TRBD1 (6 bases). V lost 3 bases and J lost 3, with 6 bases in between. Looked up from germline, CDR1 is SGHRS and CDR2 is YFSETQ. CDR3 size: 12 residues. The CDR3 protein is CASSYRDTEAFF. The CDR3 nucleotides read TGCGCCAGCAGCTACAGGGACACTGAAGCTTTCTTT.

Comments on this clone: Other DNA sequences of this sample code for an identical CDR3. The genes are TRBV7-8 and TRBJ2-2, with TRBD2 identical over 7 bases. J lost 4 bases, V lost 2 bases, and 1 base had no gene match. This CDR3 contains 14 residues. Germline V gene sequence: CDR1 SGHVS, CDR2 FQNEAQ. Written as DNA, the CDR3 is TGTGCCAGCAGCTTATCGGGGGGCACCGGGGAGCTGTTTTTT. Residues: CASSLSGGTGELFF. The full variable domain, in which reference TRBV7-8 and TRBJ2-2 provide the parts outside the CDR3, is GAGVSQSPRYKVAKRGQDVALRCDPISGHVSLFWYQQALGQGPEFLTYFQNEAQLDKSGLPSDRFFAERPEGSVSTLKIQRTQQEDSAVYLCASSLSGGTGELFFGEGSRLTVL.

Concerning this clone itself: The identical CDR3 is also encoded by other nucleotide sequences in the sample. V usage is TRBV19 and J usage is TRBJ2-7; D gene unclear. Trimming took off 0 bases at V and 6 bases at J, with 9 bases between the two ends. The germline gives CDR1 LNHDA, CDR2 SQIVND (reference sequence). The CDR3 is 13 residues long. The CDR3 loop reads CASSIDLESEQYF. The CDR3, as DNA: TGTGCCAGTAGTATAGATCTAGAATCCGAGCAGTACTTC. The variable domain in full, completed from reference TRBV19 and TRBJ2-7, reads DGGITQSPKYLFRKEGQNVTLSCEQNLNHDAMYWYRQDPGQGLRLIYYSQIVNDFQKGDIAEGYSVSREKKESFPLTVTSAQKNPTAFYLCASSIDLESEQYFGPGTRLTVT.

This chain joins TRBV5-1 and TRBJ2-7; D is possibly TRBD2 (6 bases). V dropped 4 bases and J dropped 6 bases, with 14 bases sitting between them. The CDR3 contains 13 residues. Germline values: CDR1 SGHRS, CDR2 YFSETQ. In DNA form, the CDR3 reads TGCGCCAGCAGCCCCCGTGGGGGGTCCGAGCAGTACTTC. Translation: CASSPRGGSEQYF.

The chain employs TRBV5-1 and TRBJ2-7; no clear D. This CDR3 spans 15 amino acids. Per the germline V gene, CDR1 is SGHRS and CDR2 is YFSETQ. With 0 bases removed from V and 2 bases from J, the gap between germline ends came to 12 bases. The chain's CDR3 is CASSLGYGYTYEQYF. The DNA for the CDR3 is TGCGCCAGCAGCTTGGGTTATGGGTATACCTACGAGCAGTACTTC.

A note on this clone: The same CDR3 is also encoded by other DNA sequences in this sample. CDR3 in DNA: TGTGCCAGCAGCCCGGGACCCCTGGAGCAGTACTTC. Residues: CASSPGPLEQYF. V gene TRBV5-6 combines with J gene TRBJ2-7; tentatively, D is TRBD1 or TRBD2 (5 bases each). Germline-derived CDR1 and CDR2 are SGHDT and YYEEEE. The CDR3 runs 12 residues. Trimming took 4 bases from V and 7 from J, leaving 12 bases between them.

This clone was counted a single time. CDR3 in amino acids: CASRTYPSSYNEQFF. DNA for the CDR3: TGTGCCAGCAGAACCTACCCGAGCTCCTACAATGAGCAGTTCTTC. This sequence joins TRBV6-5 and TRBJ2-1; D remains ambiguous. Germline V gene sequence: CDR1 MNHEY, CDR2 SVGAGI. V gave up 6 bases and J gave up 0 bases, with 12 bases separating them. CDR3 length: 15 residues.

A remark on this clone: The same CDR3 can be traced to other DNA sequences in this sample. The chain carries TRBV9 and TRBJ2-2; D is unclear. There are 13 residues in the CDR3. Per the germline V gene, CDR1 is SGDLS and CDR2 is YYNGEE. Between the trimmed V and J ends, which lost 0 bases and 5 bases, there was a span of 5 bases. CDR3 DNA sequence: TGTGCCAGCAGCGTAGGGGGTACCGGGGAGCTGTTTTTT. Its translation is CASSVGGTGELFF.

The chain uses TRBV7-6 and TRBJ2-7; D is possibly TRBD2 (7 bases). The germline V gene has CDR1 SGHVS and CDR2 FNYEAQ. The CDR3 has 14 residues. V was clipped by 5 bases and J by 3 bases, with 14 bases between them. The CDR3 loop is CASSQAGQSYEQYF. The CDR3 nucleotides are TGTGCCAGCAGCCAAGCGGGACAAAGCTACGAGCAGTACTTC. The full variable domain, rest sourced from reference TRBV7-6 and TRBJ2-7, is GAGVSQSPRYKVTKRGQDVALRCDPISGHVSLYWYRQALGQGPEFLTYFNYEAQQDKSGLPNDRFSAERPEGSISTLTIQRTEQRDSAMYRCASSQAGQSYEQYFGPGTRLTVT.

V and J are TRBV5-6 and TRBJ2-1, with 7 bases matching TRBD2. The CDR3 is 14 residues long. The V gene's germline CDR1 is SGHDT and CDR2 YYEEEE. Trimming took 4 bases from V and 8 from J; bases not matched to a gene: 9. CDR3 nucleotide sequence: TGTGCCAGCAGCCGGGGGGTACTAGACCATGAGCAGTTCTTC. This encodes CASSRGVLDHEQFF.

The chain recombines TRBV5-8 with TRBJ1-5; 8 nucleotides agree with TRBD1. Trimming at V came to 0 bases and at J to 10 bases, leaving 12 bases not matched to a gene. From germline, CDR1 is SGHTS and CDR2 YDEGEE. The CDR3 has 16 residues. In DNA, the CDR3 is TGTGCCAGCAGCTTGGAGGGAGGGACAGGATGGGTTCCCCAGCATTTT. Translating it yields CASSLEGGTGWVPQHF. The variable domain in full, completed from reference TRBV5-8 and TRBJ1-5, reads EAGVTQSPTHLIKTRGQQATLRCSPISGHTSVYWYQQALGLGLQFLLWYDEGEERNRGNFPPRFSGRQFPNYSSELNVNALELEDSALYLCASSLEGGTGWVPQHFGDGTRLSIL.